Detailed here is one T cell receptor beta chain. This entry belongs to a study of cytomegalovirus exposure and HLA in healthy donors. Only in-frame clones appear in the TCRdb table, and some are missing; sequencing was by immunoSEQ multiplex PCR. Among roughly 140,000 clones listed, about 87% were seen once. Material for sequencing was PBMCs. The receptor's source is a man younger than 35 in good health and CMV-seropositive.

The CDR3 coding sequence is TGTGCCAGCATCGCGGGGAGGGCAGTGAACTACGAGCAGTACTTC. Translation gives CASIAGRAVNYEQYF. This chain connects TRBV27 to TRBJ2-7, with 7 bases identical to TRBD2. The V segment lost 7 bases and the J segment 3 bases; nucleotides outside the gene matches: 12. CDR1 is MNHEY and CDR2 is SMNVEV in the germline V gene (reference sequence). The CDR3 consists of 15 residues.